By its share, the clone carrying this TCR beta chain is medium-sized. Its antigen is still unknown. Trimming took off 1 base at V and 2 bases at J, with 15 bases between the two ends. Germline CDR1 LNHNV, CDR2 YYDKDF (reference sequence). The CDR3 covers 16 residues. These data originate in a study of T and B cells in COVID-19 patients. Study information: Critical illness requiring mechanical ventilation or extracorporeal membrane oxygenation affected three fifths of the roughly 20 active-infection patients. General study findings and limits: At recovery TRB diversity and richness exceeded healthy donors, after highly clonal active COVID-19 repertoires. Patients with COVID-19 reportedly showed strongly skewed T cell receptor beta variable and joining gene usage.

Each TRB amplification used roughly 220-550 ng of genomic DNA from blood. BIOMED2 TRB-A/B primer pools were used in multiplex TRB PCR. Each CDR3 protein gets one entry after TCRdb re-called the multiplex PCR reads with MiXCR. Among roughly 15,000 distinct CDR3 sequences, 27% were seen once, and the ten largest hold around 3.3%. Sample: blood. The J gene is TRBJ2-7, the V gene TRBV15; either TRBD1 or TRBD2 may supply D (6 bases each). This receptor was obtained from a human donor who had recovered from COVID-19. CDR3 residues: CATSRAFVRGAYEQYF. The CDR3 DNA sequence: TGTGCCACCAGCAGAGCTTTTGTGAGGGGGGCCTACGAGCAGTACTTC. The full variable domain, completed using reference TRBV15 and TRBJ2-7, is DAMVIQNPRYQVTQFGKPVTLSCSQTLNHNVMYWYQQKSSQAPKLLFHYYDKDFNNEADTPDNFQSRRPNTSFCFLDIRSPGLGDTAMYLCATSRAFVRGAYEQYFGPGTRLTVT.